This entry is about one T cell receptor beta chain. What it recognizes is unknown. Sequencing used immunoSEQ multiplex PCR; TCRdb keeps in-frame clones, though not all of them. Here the sample spans some 54,000 clones, around 80% being singletons. The sample is drawn from a study of memory CD4+ T cells and cytomegalovirus serostatus. Study-level points and caveats: Each of some 67 CMV-associated TCRbeta sequences occurred in one to five individuals.

The sort gate was single viable CD3+CD4+CD8-CD45RO+ cells for memory CD4+ T cells. Positive selection with CD4 microbeads enriched total CD4+ T cells. Input material: memory CD4+ T cells from blood. The clonotype was recovered from an adult in good health and CMV-seropositive.

CDR3 sequence reads: CASSNWDREGKTEAFF. Here the CDR3 DNA reads TGTGCCAGCAGCAACTGGGACAGGGAGGGGAAAACTGAAGCTTTCTTT. This chain joins TRBV7-9 and TRBJ1-1; 9 bases match TRBD1. Germline values: CDR1 SEHNR, CDR2 FQNEAQ (reference sequence). CDR3 length equals 16 residues. J gave up 5 bases and V 5 bases, and 12 bases lay outside the gene matches.